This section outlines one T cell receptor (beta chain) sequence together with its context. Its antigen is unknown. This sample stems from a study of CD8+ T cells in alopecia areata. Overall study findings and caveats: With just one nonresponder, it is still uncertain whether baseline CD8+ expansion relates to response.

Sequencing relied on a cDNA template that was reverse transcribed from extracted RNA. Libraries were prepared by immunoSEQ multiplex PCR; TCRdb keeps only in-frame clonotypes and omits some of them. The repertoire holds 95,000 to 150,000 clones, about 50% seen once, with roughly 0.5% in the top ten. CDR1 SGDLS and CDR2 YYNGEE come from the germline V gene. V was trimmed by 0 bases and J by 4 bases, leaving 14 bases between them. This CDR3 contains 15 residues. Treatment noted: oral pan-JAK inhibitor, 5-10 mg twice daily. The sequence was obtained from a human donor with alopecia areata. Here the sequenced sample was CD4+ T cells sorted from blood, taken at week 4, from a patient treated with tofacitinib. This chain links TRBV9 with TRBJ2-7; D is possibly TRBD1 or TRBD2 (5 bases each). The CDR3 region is CASSVDGEGRYEQYF. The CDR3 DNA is TGTGCCAGCAGCGTAGACGGCGAGGGACGGTACGAGCAGTACTTC.